This T cell receptor (beta chain) derives from a study of blood T cells in healthy people across ages. The V gene lost 2 bases and the J gene lost 3 bases, with 5 bases spanning the gap. CDR3 length: 11 amino acids. Germline CDR1 and CDR2: SQVTM and ANQGSEA. For the second PCR, which ran for about 6 to 12 cycles, a sample-barcoded 5' primer and a J-beta primer mix were used. Each of the samples gave a minimum of 2.5 million paired-end reads that contained CDR3. TCRdb ran MiXCR on the 5' RACE reads and lists one entry per CDR3 protein. The table includes approximately 400,000 distinct CDR3 sequences, roughly half detected once.

The specimen was blood. The clonotype was recovered from a man aged 60-69 years in good health. The V and J genes are TRBV29-1 and TRBJ2-7, with TRBD1 as a possible D gene (5 bases). The CDR3, as DNA: TGCAGCGTTGAAACAGGCTACGAGCAGTACTTC. This gives the protein CSVETGYEQYF.